The sequence of this T cell receptor beta chain was determined in a study of blood T cells in healthy people across ages. This clonotype has more than one count but fewer than ten. The antigen remains unidentified. Donation came from healthy Caucasian individuals in Russia who were aged about 6 to 100. Samples had at least 7 million PBMCs isolated from them. A sample-barcoded 5' primer and a J-beta primer mix were used in a second PCR of roughly 7 to 12 cycles. Every cDNA molecule carried a tag from a template-switch adaptor bearing 12 random nucleotides. TCRdb ran MiXCR on the 5' RACE reads and lists one entry per CDR3 protein. The sample lists hundreds of thousands of distinct CDR3 sequences, about half occurring once. Broader study findings: Per-million-T-cell TCR beta diversity fell roughly linearly with age.

The CDR3 is 16 residues long. V trimming: 1 base; J trimming: 4 bases; junction bases outside the gene matches: 2. Looked up from germline, CDR1 is SGHAT and CDR2 is FQDESV (reference sequence). Input material: blood. This receptor was taken from a woman aged 60-70 years in good health. The rearrangement uses TRBV11-1 and TRBJ2-5; TRBD2 matches 14 bases. This CDR3 reads CASSLGGLAGGETQYF. CDR3 DNA: TGTGCCAGCAGCTTAGGAGGACTAGCGGGAGGAGAGACCCAGTACTTC.